The sequence of this T cell receptor (beta chain) was determined in a study of CD8 T cells in Susac syndrome. Study-wide context: Eight or nine of the sequenced Susac syndrome patients were in remission, and six had active disease.

Germline CDR1 and CDR2: SGHVS and FNYEAQ. The CDR3 consists of 14 residues. V was pared by 5 bases and J by 10 bases, with 18 bases between. Concerning this clonotype: The antigen is not known.

While CD8+ and CD4+ T cells were isolated negatively, TEMRA cells were enriched by FACS. Study-wide points: It was in TEMRA cells and active patients that Susac CD8+ clonal expansion peaked.

It was with random hexamers that 0.5 to 1 ug RNA was reverse transcribed. Amplification of the TCR beta CDR3 was carried out by immunoSEQ multiplex PCR, which spanned a total of 54 Vbeta and 13 Jbeta segments. TCRdb ran MiXCR on the immunoSEQ multiplex PCR reads and lists one entry per CDR3 protein. The sample lists around 110,000 distinct CDR3 sequences; 90% to 95% were seen once. The chain employs TRBV7-6 and TRBJ1-3, with D hard to call. The sequence was obtained from a human donor with Susac syndrome. The sequenced sample consisted of CD8+ T cells from PBMCs. The CDR3 DNA sequence: TGTGCCAGCAGCCTAAACCGCCCGGGAGGGACCATATATTTT. Residues: CASSLNRPGGTIYF.